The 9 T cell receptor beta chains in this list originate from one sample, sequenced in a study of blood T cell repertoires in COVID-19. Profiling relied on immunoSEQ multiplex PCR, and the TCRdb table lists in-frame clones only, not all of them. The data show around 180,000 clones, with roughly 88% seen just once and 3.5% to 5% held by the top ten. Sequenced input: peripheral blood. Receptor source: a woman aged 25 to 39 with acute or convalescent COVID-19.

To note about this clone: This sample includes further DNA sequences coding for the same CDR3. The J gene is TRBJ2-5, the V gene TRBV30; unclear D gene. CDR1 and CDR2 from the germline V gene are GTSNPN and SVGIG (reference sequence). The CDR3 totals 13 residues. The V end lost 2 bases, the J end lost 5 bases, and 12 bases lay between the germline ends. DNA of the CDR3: TGTGCCTGGAGTTCCCGGAGAGGTGAGACCCAGTACTTC. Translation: CAWSSRRGETQYF.

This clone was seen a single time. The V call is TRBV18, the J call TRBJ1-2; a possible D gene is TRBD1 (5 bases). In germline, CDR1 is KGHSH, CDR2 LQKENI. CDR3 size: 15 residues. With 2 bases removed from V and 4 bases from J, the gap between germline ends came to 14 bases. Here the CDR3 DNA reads TGTGCCAGCTCACCAGGCACAGGATCGGGCTATGGCTACACCTTC. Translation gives CASSPGTGSGYGYTF.

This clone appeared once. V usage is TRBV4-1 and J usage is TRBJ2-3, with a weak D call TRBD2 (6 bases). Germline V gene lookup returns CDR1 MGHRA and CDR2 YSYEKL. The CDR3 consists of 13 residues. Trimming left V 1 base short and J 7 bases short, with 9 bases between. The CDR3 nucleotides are TGCGCCAGCAGCCAAGGGGGGACTTATACGCAGTATTTT. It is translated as CASSQGGTYTQYF.

Written as DNA, the CDR3 is TGTGCCAGCAGTGAGGTTGGGCTCTGGGAGCAGTTCTTC. It specifies CASSEVGLWEQFF. The chain couples TRBV6-1 to TRBJ2-1; D is undetermined. CDR3 size: 13 residues. Germline CDR1 MNHNS, CDR2 SASEGT. V was cut by 3 bases and J by 10 bases, with 13 bases left in between.

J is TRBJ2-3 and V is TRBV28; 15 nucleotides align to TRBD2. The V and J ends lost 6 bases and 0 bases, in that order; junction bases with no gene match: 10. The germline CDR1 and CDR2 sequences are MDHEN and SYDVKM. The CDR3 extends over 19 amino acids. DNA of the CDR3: TGTGCCAGCAGCCCACTCGGGACTAGCGGGAGGTCTAGCACAGATACGCAGTATTTT. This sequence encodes CASSPLGTSGRSSTDTQYF.

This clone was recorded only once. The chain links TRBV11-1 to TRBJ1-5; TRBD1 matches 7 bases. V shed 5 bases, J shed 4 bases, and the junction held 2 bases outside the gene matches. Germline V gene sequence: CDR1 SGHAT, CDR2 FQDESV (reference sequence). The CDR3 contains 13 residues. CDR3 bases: TGTGCCAGCAGCCCAGGGGGTAATCAGCCCCAGCATTTT. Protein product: CASSPGGNQPQHF.

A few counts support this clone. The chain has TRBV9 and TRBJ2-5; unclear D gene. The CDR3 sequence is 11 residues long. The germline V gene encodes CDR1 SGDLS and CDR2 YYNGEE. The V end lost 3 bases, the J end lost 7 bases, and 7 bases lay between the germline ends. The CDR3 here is CASSGHGTQYF. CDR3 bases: TGTGCCAGCAGCGGTCACGGGACCCAGTACTTC.

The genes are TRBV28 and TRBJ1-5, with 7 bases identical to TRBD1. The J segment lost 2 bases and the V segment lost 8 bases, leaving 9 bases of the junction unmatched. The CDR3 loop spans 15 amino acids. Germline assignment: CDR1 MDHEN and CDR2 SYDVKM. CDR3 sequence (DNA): TGTGCCAGCCAGGGGGGTCGTCTAGGCAATCAGCCCCAGCATTTT. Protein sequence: CASQGGRLGNQPQHF.

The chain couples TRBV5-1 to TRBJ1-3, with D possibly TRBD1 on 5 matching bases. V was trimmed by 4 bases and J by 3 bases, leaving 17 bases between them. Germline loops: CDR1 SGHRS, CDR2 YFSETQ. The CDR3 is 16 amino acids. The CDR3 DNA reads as TGCGCCAGCAGCCTACAGGACATTGGGCTTGGAAACACCATATATTTT. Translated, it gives CASSLQDIGLGNTIYF.